The clone carrying this T cell receptor (beta chain) turned up a few times. Each CDR3 protein gets one entry after TCRdb re-called the RACE reads with MiXCR. The table shows 330,000 or so distinct CDR3 sequences, with more than 5% occurring only once. This CDR3 contains 15 residues. Trimming left V 6 bases short and J 2 bases short, with 13 bases between. Germline loops: CDR1 LGHNT, CDR2 FRNRAP. The data belong to a study of human T cells and chemical hapten exposure. The time point: patch test 2, 6 weeks after DPC sensitization. Treatment: therapeutic diphenylcyclopropenone sensitization with weekly scalp DPC.

Sequencing was performed on whole blood, taken in connection with sensitization to the hapten diphenylcyclopropenone (DPC). The genes are TRBV12-5 and TRBJ2-2, with D possibly matching TRBD1 (6 bases). The receptor was isolated from a woman under 30 with alopecia areata. Some clones in this sample may be carry-over from other donors' samples. CDR3 DNA: TGTGCTAGTGGACCCGGACAGACTAACACCGGGGAGCTGTTTTTT. The encoded protein is CASGPGQTNTGELFF.